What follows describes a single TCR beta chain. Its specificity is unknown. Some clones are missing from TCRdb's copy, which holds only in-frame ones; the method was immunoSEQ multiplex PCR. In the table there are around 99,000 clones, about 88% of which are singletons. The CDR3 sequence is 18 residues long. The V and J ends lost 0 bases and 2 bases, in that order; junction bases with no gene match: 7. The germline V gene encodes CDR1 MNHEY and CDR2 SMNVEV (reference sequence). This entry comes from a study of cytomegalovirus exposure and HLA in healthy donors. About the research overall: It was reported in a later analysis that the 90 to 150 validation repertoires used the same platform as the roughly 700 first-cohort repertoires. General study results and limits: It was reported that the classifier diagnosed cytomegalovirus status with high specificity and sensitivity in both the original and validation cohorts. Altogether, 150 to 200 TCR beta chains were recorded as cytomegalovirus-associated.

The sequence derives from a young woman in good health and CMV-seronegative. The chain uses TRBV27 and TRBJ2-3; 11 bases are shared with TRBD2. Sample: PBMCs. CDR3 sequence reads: CASSLSTSGTPPTDTQYF. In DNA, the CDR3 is TGTGCCAGCAGTTTATCGACTAGCGGGACGCCCCCCACAGATACGCAGTATTTT.